Sequencing of this T cell receptor (beta chain) was carried out in a study of cytomegalovirus exposure and HLA in healthy donors. Overall study: Early on, a data release was issued that held about 85 million unique TCRs from HLA-typed donors.

Primers: 60 Vbeta forward and 13 Jbeta reverse. Some clones are missing from TCRdb's copy, which holds only in-frame ones; the method was immunoSEQ multiplex PCR. Of 190,000 or so clones listed, approximately 80% are singletons. As to this clone: Its antigen is as yet unknown.

Study conclusions and caveats: Available immune exposure information was restricted to CMV serostatus only. The authors reported that TCR beta sequences could predict HLA-A and HLA-B alleles. These predictions were accurate for most subjects in the first cohort. Follow-up analysis later connected one missense variant in DCLRE1C with trimming of TCR beta V- and J-genes.

The source is a boy younger than 18 in good health and CMV-seronegative. Sequencing input: PBMCs.

This CDR3 is CASSIVREKGTDEQFF. The DNA for the CDR3 is TGTGCCAGTAGTATAGTCCGGGAGAAAGGGACCGATGAGCAGTTCTTC. This sequence joins TRBV19 and TRBJ2-1; weak D call: TRBD2 (6 bases). Trimming removed 1 base at V and 8 bases at J, with 18 bases between. CDR1 and CDR2 from the germline V gene are LNHDA and SQIVND (reference sequence). This CDR3 is built from 16 residues.